Sequencing of this T cell receptor (beta chain) was carried out in a study of T cell responses to AZD1222 COVID-19 vaccine. Background on the study: Whether given at about 4 or about 12 weeks, second doses were pooled. The study's findings and limits: Among vaccine-associated CD4 TCRs, coverage spanned spike, with dominance at 160-218 and 743-854. Vaccination with two AZD1222 doses was followed by a rise in Spike-specific TCR breadth and depth. Repertoire sampling was restricted to post-peak T cell response timepoints.

Note on this clone: The antigen is not known.

The method was immunoSEQ multiplex PCR; TCRdb's version includes in-frame clones alone and lacks a portion of them. The profile shows 90,000 to 130,000 clones, about 90% of them singletons. The CDR3 totals 14 residues. CDR1 and CDR2 from the germline V gene are MRHNA and SNTAGT. V lost 3 bases, J lost 9 bases, and 12 bases lay in between. The sequence was collected from an adult in good health. The source material was peripheral blood, sampled on day 0 of AZD1222 vaccination. The rearrangement uses TRBV6-4 and TRBJ1-6; a possible D gene is TRBD1 (6 bases). CDR3 protein: CASSEGRGRSPLHF. CDR3 coding DNA: TGTGCCAGCAGTGAGGGCAGGGGCCGTTCACCCCTCCACTTT.